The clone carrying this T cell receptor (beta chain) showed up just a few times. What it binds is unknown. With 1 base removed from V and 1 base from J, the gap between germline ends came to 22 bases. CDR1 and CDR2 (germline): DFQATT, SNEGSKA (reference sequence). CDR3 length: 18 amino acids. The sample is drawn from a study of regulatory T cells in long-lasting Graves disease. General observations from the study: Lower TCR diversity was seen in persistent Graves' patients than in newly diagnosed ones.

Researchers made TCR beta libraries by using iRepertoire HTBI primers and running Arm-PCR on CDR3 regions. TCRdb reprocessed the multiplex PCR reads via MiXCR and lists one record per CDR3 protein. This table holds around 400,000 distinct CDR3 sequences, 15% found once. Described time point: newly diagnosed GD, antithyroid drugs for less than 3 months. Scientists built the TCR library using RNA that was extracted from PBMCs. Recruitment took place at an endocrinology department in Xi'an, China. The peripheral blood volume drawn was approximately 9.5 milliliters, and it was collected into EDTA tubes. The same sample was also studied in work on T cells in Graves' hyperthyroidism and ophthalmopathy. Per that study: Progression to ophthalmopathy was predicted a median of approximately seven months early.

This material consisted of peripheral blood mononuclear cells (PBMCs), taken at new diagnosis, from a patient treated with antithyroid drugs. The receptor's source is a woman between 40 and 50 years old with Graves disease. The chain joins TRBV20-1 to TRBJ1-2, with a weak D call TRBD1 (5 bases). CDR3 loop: CSARVPTVLAGLNYGYTF. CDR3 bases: TGCAGTGCTAGAGTACCGACAGTTCTCGCCGGCCTTAACTATGGCTACACCTTC.